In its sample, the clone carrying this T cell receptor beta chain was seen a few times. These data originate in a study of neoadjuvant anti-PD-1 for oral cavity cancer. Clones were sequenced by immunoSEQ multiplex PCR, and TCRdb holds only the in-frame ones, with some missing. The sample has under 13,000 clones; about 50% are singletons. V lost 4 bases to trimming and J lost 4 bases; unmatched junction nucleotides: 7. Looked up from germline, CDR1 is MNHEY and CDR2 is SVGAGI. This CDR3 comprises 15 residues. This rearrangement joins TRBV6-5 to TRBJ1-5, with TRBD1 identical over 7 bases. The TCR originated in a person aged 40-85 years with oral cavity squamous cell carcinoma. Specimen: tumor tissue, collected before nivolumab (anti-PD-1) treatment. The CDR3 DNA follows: TGTGCCAGCAGTTCTCGAGGGGGCTCGAATCAGCCCCAGCATTTT. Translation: CASSSRGGSNQPQHF.